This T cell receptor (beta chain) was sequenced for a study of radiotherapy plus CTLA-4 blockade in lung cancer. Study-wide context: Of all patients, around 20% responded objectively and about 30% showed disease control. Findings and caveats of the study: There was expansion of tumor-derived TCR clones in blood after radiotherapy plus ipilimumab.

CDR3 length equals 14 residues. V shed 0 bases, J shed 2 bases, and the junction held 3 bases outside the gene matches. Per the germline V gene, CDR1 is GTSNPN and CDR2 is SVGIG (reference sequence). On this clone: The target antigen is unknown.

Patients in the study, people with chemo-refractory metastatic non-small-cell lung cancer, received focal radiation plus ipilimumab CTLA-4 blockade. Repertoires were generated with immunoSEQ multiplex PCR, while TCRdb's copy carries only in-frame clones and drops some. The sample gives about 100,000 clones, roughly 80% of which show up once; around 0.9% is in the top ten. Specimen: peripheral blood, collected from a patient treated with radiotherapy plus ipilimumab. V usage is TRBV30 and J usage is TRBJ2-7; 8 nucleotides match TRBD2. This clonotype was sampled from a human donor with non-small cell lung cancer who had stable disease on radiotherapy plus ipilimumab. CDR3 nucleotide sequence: TGTGCCTGGAGTGTTGGACTAGCTCCCTACGAGCAGTACTTC. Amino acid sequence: CAWSVGLAPYEQYF. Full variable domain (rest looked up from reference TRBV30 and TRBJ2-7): SQTIHQWPATLVQPVGSPLSLECTVEGTSNPNLYWYRQAAGRGLQLLFYSVGIGQISSEVPQNLSASRPQDRQFILSSKKLLLSDSGFYLCAWSVGLAPYEQYFGPGTRLTVT.